These 24 T cell receptor beta chains were sequenced from one sample in a study of blood T cell repertoires in COVID-19. Some clones are missing from TCRdb's copy, which holds only in-frame ones; the method was immunoSEQ multiplex PCR. The profile shows 50,000 to 65,000 clones, about nine tenths of them singletons. The source material was peripheral blood. The receptors were sampled from a woman of 80 years or more with COVID-19, enrolled during active disease.

The rearrangement joins TRBV11-2 to TRBJ2-5; TRBD2 is a possible D gene (6 bases). Per the germline V gene, CDR1 is SGHAT and CDR2 is FQNNGV. The ends were cut back, 5 bases at V and 2 bases at J, with 12 bases in the middle. This CDR3 comprises 14 residues. The CDR3 bases are TGTGCCAGCAGCCGGGGACTCAATCAAGAGACCCAGTACTTC. Residues: CASSRGLNQETQYF. Full variable domain (remainder filled in from reference TRBV11-2 and TRBJ2-5): EAGVAQSPRYKIIEKRQSVAFWCNPISGHATLYWYQQILGQGPKLLIQFQNNGVVDDSQLPKDRFSAERLKGVDSTLKIQPAKLEDSAVYLCASSRGLNQETQYFGPGTRLLVL.

The chain is built from TRBV2 and TRBJ2-3, with 9 nucleotides matching TRBD1. CDR1 is SNHLY and CDR2 is FYNNEI in the germline V gene. V shed 5 bases, J shed 2 bases, and the junction held 8 bases outside the gene matches. The CDR3 has 16 amino acids. DNA of the CDR3: TGTGCCAGCAGTCTCATACGGACAGGGGTCACAGATACGCAGTATTTT. Translating it yields CASSLIRTGVTDTQYF.

This chain connects TRBV27 to TRBJ1-6; TRBD1 is a possible D gene (6 bases). CDR3 size: 14 residues. V lost 3 bases and J lost 4, with 7 bases in between. The germline V gene has CDR1 MNHEY and CDR2 SMNVEV (reference sequence). CDR3 in DNA: TGTGCCAGCAGTTTGCAGGGGTATAATTCACCCCTCCACTTT. Its translation: CASSLQGYNSPLHF.

The chain employs TRBV6-5 and TRBJ1-2; TRBD1 aligns across 7 bases. This CDR3 spans 14 amino acids. The V and J ends lost 7 bases and 7 bases, in that order; junction bases with no gene match: 12. The germline gives CDR1 MNHEY, CDR2 SVGAGI. The CDR3 bases are TGTGCCAGCATTCTACGACAGGGTCGGAGTGGCTACACCTTC. Its translation is CASILRQGRSGYTF.

J is TRBJ1-2 and V is TRBV27; TRBD1 might be the D (6 bases). The CDR3 runs 12 residues. Trimming cost V 8 bases and J 6 bases, with 13 bases left between them. Germline loops: CDR1 MNHEY, CDR2 SMNVEV (reference sequence). CDR3 nucleotide sequence: TGTGCCAGCTTATGGGGGCCTGATGGCTACACCTTC. Translation: CASLWGPDGYTF.

V is TRBV11-2 and J is TRBJ2-5, with 8 nucleotides matching TRBD1. CDR3 size: 16 residues. Per the germline V gene, CDR1 is SGHAT and CDR2 is FQNNGV. Trimming took 2 bases from V and 2 from J; bases not matched to a gene: 7. DNA for the CDR3: TGTGCCAGCAGCTTAACCGGGACAGGCCAACAAGAGACCCAGTACTTC. Protein product: CASSLTGTGQQETQYF.

This chain joins TRBV5-6 and TRBJ1-2, with D maybe TRBD1 (6 bases). Germline values: CDR1 SGHDT, CDR2 YYEEEE. This CDR3 has 17 amino acids. Trimming shortened V by 1 base and J by 8 bases, and 24 bases separated the two germline ends. The CDR3 spells CASSLRFPSRGAGGYTF. The CDR3 DNA reads as TGTGCCAGCAGCTTGAGGTTCCCGTCTCGGGGGGCGGGCGGCTACACCTTC. The entire variable domain, with the rest obtained from reference TRBV5-6 and TRBJ1-2, is as follows: DAGVTQSPTHLIKTRGQQVTLRCSPKSGHDTVSWYQQALGQGPQFIFQYYEEEERQRGNFPDRFSGHQFPNYSSELNVNALLLGDSALYLCASSLRFPSRGAGGYTFGSGTRLTVV.

V and J are TRBV5-1 and TRBJ2-7; D is perhaps TRBD1 (6 bases). The CDR3 is made up of 13 amino acids. Trimming pared 2 bases from V and 5 bases from J, leaving 11 bases between. CDR1 is SGHRS and CDR2 is YFSETQ in the germline V gene. The CDR3 bases are TGCGCCAGCAGCTTCCCGTCAGGGGACGAGCAGTACTTC. Translation gives CASSFPSGDEQYF. The whole variable domain, remainder taken from reference TRBV5-1 and TRBJ2-7, is KAGVTQTPRYLIKTRGQQVTLSCSPISGHRSVSWYQQTPGQGLQFLFEYFSETQRNKGNFPGRFSGRQFSNSRSEMNVSTLELGDSALYLCASSFPSGDEQYFGPGTRLTVT.

The gene calls are TRBV12-3 or TRBV12-4 and TRBJ1-2, with D possibly matching TRBD1 (6 bases). V lost 3 bases and J 9 bases, leaving 11 bases between the germline ends. There are 12 residues in the CDR3. In DNA, the CDR3 is TGTGCCAGCAGTTTCTCTAGGGACAGCTACACCTTC. Translated: CASSFSRDSYTF.

CDR3: CASSRTRQRQETQYF. Written as DNA, the CDR3 is TGTGCCAGCTCGCGGACGAGACAGAGACAAGAGACCCAGTACTTC. This chain joins TRBV18 and TRBJ2-5; TRBD1 might be the D (5 bases). The CDR3 runs to 15 residues. Trimming cost V 6 bases and J 2 bases, with 16 bases left between them. Germline V lookup: CDR1 KGHSH, CDR2 LQKENI.

The chain couples TRBV5-1 to TRBJ2-7, with TRBD1 identical over 7 bases. The CDR3 totals 13 residues. V trimming: 0 bases; J trimming: 7 bases; junction bases outside the gene matches: 4. The V gene's germline CDR1 is SGHRS and CDR2 YFSETQ. This CDR3 reads CASSLEGAGEQYF. The CDR3 DNA follows: TGCGCCAGCAGCTTGGAGGGGGCAGGGGAGCAGTACTTC.

V is TRBV7-2 and J is TRBJ1-2; D remains ambiguous. This CDR3 spans 15 amino acids. The V gene lost 0 bases and the J gene lost 4 bases, with 12 bases spanning the gap. Germline values: CDR1 SGHTA, CDR2 FQGNSA. The CDR3 region is CASSLAGDGVYGYTF. The CDR3 DNA follows: TGTGCCAGCAGCTTAGCTGGAGACGGAGTCTATGGCTACACCTTC.

This chain joins TRBV5-1 and TRBJ2-1; 8 bases line up with TRBD2. The CDR3 is 15 amino acids. Germline CDR1 and CDR2: SGHRS and YFSETQ. Trimming cost V 0 bases and J 4 bases; bases outside gene matches: 3. CDR3 in DNA: TGCGCCAGCAGCTTGGAAGCGGGGGATTACAATGAGCAGTTCTTC. This codes for CASSLEAGDYNEQFF.

The chain is built from TRBV21-1 and TRBJ2-1; the D call TRBD2 from the table was never checked on the DNA. TRBV21-1 is listed as a pseudogene. This CDR3 region has 14 residues. CDR3 in DNA: TGTGCCAGCAGCAAAGCGACCAGCGGGGGGGCCCAGTTCTTC. This codes for CASSKATSGGAQFF.

V gene TRBV19 combines with J gene TRBJ1-2; D might be TRBD1 (6 bases). V was trimmed by 7 bases and J by 4 bases, leaving 13 bases between them. The CDR3 spans 13 residues. Germline-derived CDR1 and CDR2 are LNHDA and SQIVND (reference sequence). CDR3 protein: CASTKGEIYGYTF. Written as DNA, the CDR3 is TGTGCCAGTACCAAGGGGGAGATCTATGGCTACACCTTC.

The chain employs TRBV6-2 or TRBV6-3 and TRBJ1-1; 7 bases are a match to TRBD1. Germline V gene sequence: CDR1 MNHEY, CDR2 SVGEGT. Unmatched junction bases numbered 6, after V lost 4 bases and J lost 4 bases. The CDR3 is 14 amino acids. CDR3 in DNA: TGTGCCAGCAGTTCAGCAGGGGGAATCACTGAAGCTTTCTTT. It encodes CASSSAGGITEAFF.

The chain has TRBV5-1 and TRBJ2-2, with 7 bases aligning to TRBD2. The CDR3 totals 16 residues. Germline CDR1 reads SGHRS; CDR2 reads YFSETQ. Trimming removed 4 bases from V and 0 bases from J; junction bases left unmatched: 6. The CDR3 loop reads CASSLGDYTNTGELFF. CDR3 DNA sequence: TGCGCCAGCAGCCTGGGGGACTACACGAACACCGGGGAGCTGTTTTTT.

The CDR3 DNA sequence: TGTGCCAGCAGCTTAGACAGGGACCAGCCCCAGCATTTT. Translated, it gives CASSLDRDQPQHF. The J gene is TRBJ1-5, the V gene TRBV7-8, with D maybe TRBD1 (6 bases). Looked up from germline, CDR1 is SGHVS and CDR2 is FQNEAQ. V was shortened by 1 base and J by 7 bases, with 8 bases between the two germline ends. This CDR3 comprises 13 residues.

The chain joins TRBV7-7 to TRBJ1-2; the D gene is possibly TRBD1 (5 bases). The germline V gene encodes CDR1 SSHAT and CDR2 FNYEAQ (reference sequence). Trimming took 5 bases from V and 6 from J, leaving 22 bases between them. This CDR3 contains 16 residues. This chain's CDR3 is CASSPIVGAKTDGYTF. The CDR3 region has the DNA TGTGCCAGCAGCCCCATTGTAGGGGCGAAGACTGATGGCTACACCTTC.

This clone was counted a few times. The chain combines TRBV7-2 with TRBJ2-5; tentative D call: TRBD2 (5 bases). The CDR3 is made up of 14 amino acids. V lost 3 bases, J lost 8 bases, and 16 bases lay in between. Germline V CDR1 and CDR2: SGHTA, FQGNSA. The CDR3 DNA follows: TGTGCCAGCAGCTTGTCGGGAACTAGGAGAACCCAGTACTTC. It encodes CASSLSGTRRTQYF.

The genes are TRBV30 and TRBJ2-4; 9 nucleotides match TRBD1. CDR3 length: 14 amino acids. Germline CDR1 reads GTSNPN; CDR2 reads SVGIG (reference sequence). V lost 6 bases to trimming and J lost 2 bases; unmatched junction nucleotides: 5. CDR3 DNA sequence: TGTGCCTGCACAGGGGGCGCGTCCAAAAACATTCAGTACTTC. This sequence encodes CACTGGASKNIQYF. Variable domain in full (rest from reference TRBV30 and TRBJ2-4): SQTIHQWPATLVQPVGSPLSLECTVEGTSNPNLYWYRQAAGRGLQLLFYSVGIGQISSEVPQNLSASRPQDRQFILSSKKLLLSDSGFYLCACTGGASKNIQYFGAGTRLSVL.

This clone was counted between two and nine times. The rearrangement uses TRBV5-1 and TRBJ2-7; 7 nucleotides agree with TRBD2. This CDR3 is 16 amino acids long. Trimming cost V 6 bases and J 0 bases; bases outside gene matches: 12. Germline assignment: CDR1 SGHRS and CDR2 YFSETQ. In DNA, the CDR3 is TGCGCCAGCAAGTTGAGTTCGGGCGGGAGCTCCTACGAGCAGTACTTC. Protein: CASKLSSGGSSYEQYF.

This clone was observed a single time. V is TRBV3-1 (or the pseudogene TRBV3-2) and J is TRBJ1-2; perhaps TRBD1 as D (6 bases). The CDR3 spans 14 residues. The V end was cut by 3 bases, the J end by 0 bases, with 8 bases between. The V gene's germline CDR1 is LGHDT and CDR2 YNNKEL (reference sequence). For the CDR3, the DNA is TGTGCCAGCAGCCAGGGACAAGCTAACTATGGCTACACCTTC. Translating gives CASSQGQANYGYTF.

This clone was detected only a few times. The chain joins TRBV18 to TRBJ2-1; 13 nucleotides line up with TRBD2. The CDR3 runs to 16 residues. The germline V gene has CDR1 KGHSH and CDR2 LQKENI. J gave up 10 bases and V 2 bases, and 8 bases lay outside the gene matches. The CDR3 is CASSPRVTSGGREQFF. CDR3 sequence (DNA): TGTGCCAGCTCACCAAGAGTGACTAGCGGGGGGAGGGAGCAGTTCTTC.